These 2 T cell receptor beta chains originate from one sample sequenced in a study of response to subunit inactivated influenza vaccine (dated by TCRdb to 2017 to 2018). The protocol used for the library was RT-PCR. Sequencing used an Illumina HiSeq 2500. TCRdb redid the processing of the public reads, applying fastp at Q25 and MiXCR, and retained in-frame beta chains. Each entry merges the rows of one CDR3 protein and shows their most common DNA and genes. This sample comprises 630,000 or so distinct CDR3 sequences, approximately 14% of them detected only once. Around 10% of the sample goes to the ten largest clones. Sequences were derived from PBMCs from blood, sampled 12 days after vaccination. The receptors were sampled from a man aged 45-60 years who received an inactivated influenza vaccine. Donor details come from another sample of the same person, matched by shared clones.

The table lists this clonotype with a few counts. V gene TRBV7-2 combines with J gene TRBJ1-2; D is perhaps TRBD1 (6 bases). This CDR3 region has 15 residues. Germline V gene lookup returns CDR1 SGHTA and CDR2 FQGNSA. Trimming shortened V by 1 base and J by 8 bases, and 17 bases separated the two germline ends. The DNA for the CDR3 is TGTGCCAGCAGCTTAGATAACTCAGGGGCGCGGGGCTACACCTTC. Protein sequence: CASSLDNSGARGYTF.

This clonotype was detected many times. This sequence joins TRBV6-2 or TRBV6-3 and TRBJ2-1; 10 bases map to TRBD2. Trimming took 6 bases from V and 8 from J; bases not matched to a gene: 7. CDR3 length: 14 residues. The germline CDR1 and CDR2 sequences are MNHEY and SVGEGT. CDR3 DNA: TGTGCCAGCAGCCGCCTACTAGCGGGGCATGAGCAGTTCTTC. Translating gives CASSRLLAGHEQFF.